These T cell receptor beta chains were read from a single sample in a study of CD8 T cells in ankylosing spondylitis. TCRdb reprocessed the 5' RACE reads with MiXCR, giving one entry per CDR3 protein. Here the sample spans a few hundred thousand distinct CDR3 sequences, around a tenth being singletons. The sample comprised blood, either unsorted or a sorted T cell fraction (not recorded which). The receptor set was obtained from a male donor with ankylosing spondylitis or in good health (not recorded which). CDR3s include the opening cysteine and the closing phenylalanine or tryptophan. Each record gives: clone size, D gene, J gene, V gene, CDR3 protein, CDR3 DNA. A D gene is named only where the DNA matches it firmly. Not all rows give a size; the values are once, few, many and, for expanded clones, a class.

>many|NA|TRBJ1-1|TRBV20-1
CSARPGPDRQATEAFF
TGCAGTGCTAGACCTGGACCGGACCGGCAGGCCACTGAAGCTTTCTTT
>NA|NA|TRBJ2-3|TRBV29-1
CSASESRTGDTQYF
TGCAGCGCTTCGGAAAGCCGCACTGGGGATACGCAGTATTTT
>few|NA|TRBJ1-5|TRBV6-2/TRBV6-3
CASSQSSPNQPQHF
TGTGCCAGCAGCCAAAGTTCACCAAATCAGCCCCAGCATTTT
>many|TRBD1|TRBJ2-3|TRBV5-1
CASSDGRTGDTQYF
TGCGCCAGCAGCGACGGAAGGACAGGGGATACGCAGTATTTT
>NA|NA|TRBJ2-5|TRBV10-3
CAISESDRGLETQYF
TGTGCCATCAGTGAGTCCGATAGGGGTTTGGAGACCCAGTACTTC
>NA|NA|TRBJ1-1|TRBV29-1
CSVVKGDTEAFF
TGCAGCGTTGTGAAGGGGGACACTGAAGCTTTCTTT
>few|NA|TRBJ2-3|TRBV7-9
CATHSGYTDTQYF
TGTGCCACTCACTCCGGGTACACAGATACGCAGTATTTT
>many|NA|TRBJ2-3|TRBV20-1
CSAARGRDTQYF
TGCAGTGCCGCCCGAGGGAGAGATACGCAGTATTTT
>NA|NA|TRBJ2-1|TRBV2
CASSNRGPNEQFF
TGTGCCAGCAGTAACCGGGGGCCCAATGAGCAGTTCTTC
>few|TRBD2|TRBJ2-5|TRBV25-1
CASSERSQRETKETQYF
TGTGCCAGCAGTGAACGGTCCCAGCGGGAGACCAAAGAGACCCAGTACTTC
>many|NA|TRBJ2-7|TRBV5-1
CASSLGRFSYEQYF
TGCGCCAGCAGCTTGGGCAGGTTCTCCTACGAGCAGTACTTC
>many|TRBD1|TRBJ2-3|TRBV11-2
CASSMTGYADTQYF
TGTGCCAGCAGCATGACAGGGTATGCAGATACGCAGTATTTT
>many|NA|TRBJ2-1|TRBV10-3
CAISPRVVAYNEQFF
TGTGCCATCAGTCCCCGCGTGGTAGCCTACAATGAGCAGTTCTTC
>many|NA|TRBJ2-2|TRBV29-1
CSVIRDTGELFF
TGCAGCGTTATCAGAGACACCGGGGAGCTGTTTTTT
>many|TRBD2|TRBJ2-1|TRBV6-1
CASSILAGGYNEQFF
TGTGCCAGCAGCATACTAGCGGGGGGGTACAATGAGCAGTTCTTC
>many|NA|TRBJ1-5|TRBV20-1
CSAQYIGNQPQHF
TGCAGTGCCCAGTACATCGGGAATCAGCCCCAGCATTTT
>many|NA|TRBJ2-5|TRBV9
CASSRGEWETQYF
TGTGCCAGCAGTCGTGGGGAGTGGGAGACCCAGTACTTC
>many|NA|TRBJ2-3|TRBV5-1
CASTELGSTDTQYF
TGCGCCAGCACCGAACTTGGAAGCACAGATACGCAGTATTTT
>many|NA|TRBJ1-2|TRBV15
CATRTALGMSYGYTF
TGTGCCACACGGACAGCGTTGGGTATGTCCTATGGCTACACCTTC
>many|TRBD1|TRBJ2-5|TRBV29-1
CSILTGGETQYF
TGCAGCATCTTGACAGGGGGAGAGACCCAGTACTTC
>many|NA|TRBJ1-1|TRBV10-3
CAINGGMSTEAFF
TGTGCCATCAATGGGGGGATGAGCACTGAAGCTTTCTTT
>many|TRBD1|TRBJ1-2|TRBV5-1
CASSGRPSGTGDGYTF
TGCGCCAGCAGCGGGCGTCCTTCCGGGACAGGGGATGGCTACACCTTC
>few|TRBD2|TRBJ2-2|TRBV10-3
CAITRSASGTNTGELFF
TGTGCCATCACTCGATCCGCTAGCGGGACGAACACCGGGGAGCTGTTTTTT
>NA|TRBD2|TRBJ2-5|TRBV10-3
CAISESPSGSGTQYF
TGTGCCATCAGTGAGTCCCCTAGCGGGAGTGGGACCCAGTACTTC
>many|NA|TRBJ1-1|TRBV7-3
CASSLMAITEAFF
TGTGCCAGCAGCTTAATGGCGATCACTGAAGCTTTCTTT
>many|TRBD1|TRBJ2-4|TRBV20-1
CSARGRQGWAKNIQYF
TGCAGTGCTAGAGGCCGACAGGGTTGGGCCAAAAACATTCAGTACTTC
>NA|TRBD1|TRBJ2-3|TRBV7-6
CASSYTGASLTDTQYF
TGTGCCAGCAGCTATACAGGGGCTAGTCTCACAGATACGCAGTATTTT
>many|TRBD1|TRBJ2-1|TRBV9
CASSAGTGTLYNEQFF
TGTGCCAGCAGCGCCGGGACAGGGACCCTATACAATGAGCAGTTCTTC
>many|TRBD2|TRBJ2-3|TRBV4-1
CASSQVGTSYRVTDTQYF
TGCGCCAGCAGCCAAGTCGGGACTAGCTATCGTGTCACAGATACGCAGTATTTT
>NA|NA|TRBJ2-5|TRBV20-1
CSARPLVVETQYF
TGCAGTGCTAGGCCTCTAGTCGTAGAGACCCAGTACTTC
>NA|TRBD1|TRBJ1-2|TRBV20-1
CSAALTGGNTYGYTF
TGCAGTGCGGCGCTTACAGGGGGTAATACCTATGGCTACACCTTC
>many|TRBD2|TRBJ2-3|TRBV9
CASSVATSGGTDTQYF
TGTGCCAGCAGCGTAGCTACTAGCGGGGGCACAGATACGCAGTATTTT
>many|TRBD2|TRBJ2-1|TRBV12-5
CASGLTLAGVFNEQFF
TGTGCTAGTGGTTTAACACTAGCGGGAGTTTTCAATGAGCAGTTCTTC
>many|TRBD2|TRBJ2-1|TRBV3-1
CASSQEVAGGLEQFF
TGTGCCAGCAGCCAAGAGGTAGCGGGGGGGCTTGAGCAGTTCTTC
>few|TRBD1|TRBJ2-5|TRBV28
CASSSPGTGGGETQYF
TGTGCCAGCAGTTCCCCAGGGACAGGAGGTGGAGAGACCCAGTACTTC
>many|TRBD1|TRBJ1-2|TRBV5-1
CASSEGAFRSFSNYGYTF
TGCGCCAGCAGCGAGGGGGCTTTCAGGTCTTTTTCTAACTATGGCTACACCTTC
>few|NA|TRBJ2-3|TRBV2
CAGRASTDTQYF
TGTGCCGGCCGGGCTAGCACAGATACGCAGTATTTT
>many|NA|TRBJ1-6|TRBV15
CATSRNARSPLHF
TGTGCCACCAGCAGAAACGCCCGGTCACCCCTCCACTTT
>NA|TRBD1|TRBJ1-6|TRBV7-6
CASSLGQGGSPLHF
TGTGCCAGCAGCTTGGGACAGGGCGGATCACCCCTCCACTTT
>many|NA|TRBJ2-1|TRBV7-3
CASSFFRGEQFF
TGTGCCAGCAGCTTCTTCAGGGGTGAGCAGTTCTTC
>few|NA|TRBJ1-3|TRBV20-1
CSARISNTIYF
TGCAGTGCTAGAATTTCTAACACCATATATTTT
>few|NA|TRBJ2-7|TRBV9
CASSGRPSSYEQYF
TGTGCCAGCAGCGGCCGACCGAGCTCCTACGAGCAGTACTTC